This record covers a single T cell receptor (beta chain). Its antigen is undetermined. Measured with immunoSEQ multiplex PCR; TCRdb has only the in-frame clones, and not every one. The repertoire holds around 120,000 clones, about 87% seen once, with 8.4% in the top ten. CDR3 length: 12 residues. CDR1 and CDR2 (germline): LGHNT, FRNRAP. V was trimmed by 5 bases and J by 10 bases, leaving 12 bases between them. These data originate in a study of T cell responses to AZD1222 COVID-19 vaccine. Study-level results: Spike-specific TCRs gained breadth and depth after people received two AZD1222 doses. The repertoires were collected only after the peak T cell response.

This TCR came from an adult in good health. The genes are TRBV12-5 and TRBJ2-1, with a possible D match to TRBD2 (5 bases). The sequencing used peripheral blood, collected on day 0 of AZD1222 vaccination. The CDR3 nucleotides are TGTGCTAGTGGTCTCGAGAGAGGGGAGCAGTTCTTC. Translating it yields CASGLERGEQFF.